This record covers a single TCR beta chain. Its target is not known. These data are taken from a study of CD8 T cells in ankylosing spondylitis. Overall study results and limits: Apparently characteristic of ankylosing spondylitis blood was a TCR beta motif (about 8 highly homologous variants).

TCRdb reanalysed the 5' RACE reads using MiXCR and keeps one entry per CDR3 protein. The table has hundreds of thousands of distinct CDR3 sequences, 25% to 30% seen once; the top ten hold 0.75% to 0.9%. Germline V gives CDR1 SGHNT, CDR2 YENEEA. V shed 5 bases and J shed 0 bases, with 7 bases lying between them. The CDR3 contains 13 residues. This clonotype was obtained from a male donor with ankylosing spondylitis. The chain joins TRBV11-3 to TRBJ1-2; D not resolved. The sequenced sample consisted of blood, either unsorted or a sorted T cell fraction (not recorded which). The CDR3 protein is CASSPEPNYGYTF. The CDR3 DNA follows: TGTGCCAGCAGCCCGGAACCTAACTATGGCTACACCTTC.